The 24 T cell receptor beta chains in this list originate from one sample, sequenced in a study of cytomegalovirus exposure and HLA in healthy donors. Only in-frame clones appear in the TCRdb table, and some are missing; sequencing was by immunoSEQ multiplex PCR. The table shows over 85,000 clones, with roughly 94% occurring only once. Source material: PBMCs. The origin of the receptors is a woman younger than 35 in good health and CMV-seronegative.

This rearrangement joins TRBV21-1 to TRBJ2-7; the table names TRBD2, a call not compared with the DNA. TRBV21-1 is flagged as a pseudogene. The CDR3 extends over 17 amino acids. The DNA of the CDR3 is TGTGCCAGCAGCAAAAAAAAGGCCGGGACTAGAACCTACGAGCAGTACTTC. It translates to CASSKKKAGTRTYEQYF.

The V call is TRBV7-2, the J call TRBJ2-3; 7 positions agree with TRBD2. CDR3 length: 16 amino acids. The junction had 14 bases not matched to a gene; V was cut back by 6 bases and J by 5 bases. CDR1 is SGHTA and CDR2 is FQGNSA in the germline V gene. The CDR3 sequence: CASSFSPRGVKDTQYF. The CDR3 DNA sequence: TGTGCCAGCAGTTTCTCTCCTCGGGGGGTGAAAGATACGCAGTATTTT.

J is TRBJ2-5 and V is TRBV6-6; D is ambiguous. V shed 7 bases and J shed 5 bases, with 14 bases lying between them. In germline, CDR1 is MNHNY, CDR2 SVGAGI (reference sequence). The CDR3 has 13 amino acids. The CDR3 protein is CASIHPAGETQYF. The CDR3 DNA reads TGTGCCAGCATCCATCCGGCCGGGGAGACCCAGTACTTC.

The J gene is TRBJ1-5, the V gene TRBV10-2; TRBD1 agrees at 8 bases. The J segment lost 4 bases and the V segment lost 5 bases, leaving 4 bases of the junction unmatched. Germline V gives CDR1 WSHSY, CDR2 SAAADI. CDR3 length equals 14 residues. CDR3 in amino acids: CASSLGQGNQPQHF. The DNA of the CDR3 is TGCGCCAGCAGTCTTGGACAGGGTAATCAGCCCCAGCATTTT.

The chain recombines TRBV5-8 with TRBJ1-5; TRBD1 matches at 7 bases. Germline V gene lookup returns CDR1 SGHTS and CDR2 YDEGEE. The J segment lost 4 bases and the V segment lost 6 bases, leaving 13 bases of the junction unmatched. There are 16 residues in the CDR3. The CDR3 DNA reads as TGTGCCAGCACCTCGCAACCGGGACAGAAAAATCAGCCCCAGCATTTT. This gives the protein CASTSQPGQKNQPQHF.

This chain's CDR3 is CASSQDNLQEFF. CDR3 bases: TGCGCCAGCAGCCAAGATAACTTACAGGAGTTCTTC. This sequence joins TRBV4-1 and TRBJ2-1; the D gene is possibly TRBD1 (5 bases). The CDR3 sequence is 12 residues long. CDR1 is MGHRA and CDR2 is YSYEKL in the germline V gene. Trimming left V 0 bases short and J 14 bases short, with 11 bases between.

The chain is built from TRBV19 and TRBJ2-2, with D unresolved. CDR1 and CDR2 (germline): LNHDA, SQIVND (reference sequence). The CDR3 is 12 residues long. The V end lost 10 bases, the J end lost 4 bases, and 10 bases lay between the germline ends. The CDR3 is CATGWSTGELFF. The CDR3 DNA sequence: TGTGCCACCGGCTGGAGCACCGGGGAGCTGTTTTTT.

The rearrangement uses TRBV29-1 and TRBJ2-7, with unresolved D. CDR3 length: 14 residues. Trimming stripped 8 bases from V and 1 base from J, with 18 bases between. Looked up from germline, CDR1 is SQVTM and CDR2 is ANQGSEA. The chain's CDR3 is CSSQVRPHSYEQYF. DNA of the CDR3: TGCAGCTCCCAGGTGAGACCCCATTCCTACGAGCAGTACTTC.

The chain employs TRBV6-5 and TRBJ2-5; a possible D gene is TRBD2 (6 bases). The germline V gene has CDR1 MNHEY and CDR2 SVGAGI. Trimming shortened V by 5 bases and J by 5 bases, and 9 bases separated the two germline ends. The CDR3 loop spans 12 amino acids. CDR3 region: CASSVGGETQYF. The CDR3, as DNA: TGTGCCAGCAGTGTAGGAGGGGAGACCCAGTACTTC.

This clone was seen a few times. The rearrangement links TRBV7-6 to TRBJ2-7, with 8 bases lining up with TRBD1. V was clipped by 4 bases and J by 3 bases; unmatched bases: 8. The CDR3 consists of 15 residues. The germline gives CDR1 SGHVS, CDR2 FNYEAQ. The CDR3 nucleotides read TGTGCCAGCAGCTCCTCCGGGACAGGAAACTACGAGCAGTACTTC. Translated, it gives CASSSSGTGNYEQYF.

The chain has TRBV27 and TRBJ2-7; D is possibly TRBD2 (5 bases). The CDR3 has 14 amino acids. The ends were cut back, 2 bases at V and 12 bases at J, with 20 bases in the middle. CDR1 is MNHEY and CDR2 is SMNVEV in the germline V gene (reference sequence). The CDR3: CASSLKGGNGVPYF. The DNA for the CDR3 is TGTGCCAGCAGTTTAAAGGGCGGCAACGGGGTCCCGTACTTC.

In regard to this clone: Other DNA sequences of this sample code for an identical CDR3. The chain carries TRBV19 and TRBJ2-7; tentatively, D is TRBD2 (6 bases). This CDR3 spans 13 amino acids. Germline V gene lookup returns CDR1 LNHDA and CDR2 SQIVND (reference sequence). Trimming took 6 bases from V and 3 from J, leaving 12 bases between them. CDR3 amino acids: CASSLGLLYEQYF. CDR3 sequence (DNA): TGTGCCAGTAGCTTAGGACTACTCTACGAGCAGTACTTC.

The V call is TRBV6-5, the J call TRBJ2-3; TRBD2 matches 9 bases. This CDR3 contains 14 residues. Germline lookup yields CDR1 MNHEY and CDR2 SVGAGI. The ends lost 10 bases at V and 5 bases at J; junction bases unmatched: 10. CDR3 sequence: CATRAGGQGDTQYF. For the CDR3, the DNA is TGTGCCACCAGAGCGGGGGGACAAGGAGATACGCAGTATTTT.

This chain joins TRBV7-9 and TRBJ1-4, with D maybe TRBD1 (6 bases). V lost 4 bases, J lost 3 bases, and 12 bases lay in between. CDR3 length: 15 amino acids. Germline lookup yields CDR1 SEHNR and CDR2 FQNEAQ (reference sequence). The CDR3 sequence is CASSSRTASNEKLFF. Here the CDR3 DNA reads TGTGCCAGCAGCTCACGGACAGCTTCTAATGAAAAACTGTTTTTT.

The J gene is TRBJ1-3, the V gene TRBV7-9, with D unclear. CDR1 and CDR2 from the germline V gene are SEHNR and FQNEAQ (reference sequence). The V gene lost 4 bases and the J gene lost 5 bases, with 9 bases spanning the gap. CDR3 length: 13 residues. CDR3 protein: CASSSSERNTIYF. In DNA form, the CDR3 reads TGTGCCAGCAGCTCCTCAGAAAGAAACACCATATATTTT.

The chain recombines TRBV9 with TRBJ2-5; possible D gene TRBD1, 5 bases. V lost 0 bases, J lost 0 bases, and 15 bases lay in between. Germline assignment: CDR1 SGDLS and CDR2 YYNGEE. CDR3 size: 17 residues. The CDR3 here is CASSVAGGAPNQETQYF. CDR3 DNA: TGTGCCAGCAGCGTAGCTGGTGGGGCCCCGAACCAAGAGACCCAGTACTTC.

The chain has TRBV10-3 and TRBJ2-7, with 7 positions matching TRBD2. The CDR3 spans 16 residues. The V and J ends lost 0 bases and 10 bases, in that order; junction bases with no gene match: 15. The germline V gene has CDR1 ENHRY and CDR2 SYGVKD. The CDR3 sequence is CAISESVWGEGPGQYF. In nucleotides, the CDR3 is TGTGCCATCAGTGAGTCAGTGTGGGGGGAGGGCCCTGGTCAGTACTTC.

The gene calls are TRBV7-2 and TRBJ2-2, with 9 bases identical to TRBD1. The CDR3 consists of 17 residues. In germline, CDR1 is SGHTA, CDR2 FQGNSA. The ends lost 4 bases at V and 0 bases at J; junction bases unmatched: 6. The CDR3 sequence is CASSSHRGLANTGELFF. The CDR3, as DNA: TGTGCCAGCAGCTCGCACAGGGGGCTAGCGAACACCGGGGAGCTGTTTTTT.

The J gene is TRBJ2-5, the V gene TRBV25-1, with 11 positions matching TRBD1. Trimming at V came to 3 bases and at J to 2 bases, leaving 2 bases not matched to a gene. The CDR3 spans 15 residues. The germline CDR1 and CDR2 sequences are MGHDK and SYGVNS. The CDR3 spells CASSDRDRGQETQYF. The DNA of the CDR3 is TGTGCCAGCAGTGATAGGGACAGGGGGCAAGAGACCCAGTACTTC.

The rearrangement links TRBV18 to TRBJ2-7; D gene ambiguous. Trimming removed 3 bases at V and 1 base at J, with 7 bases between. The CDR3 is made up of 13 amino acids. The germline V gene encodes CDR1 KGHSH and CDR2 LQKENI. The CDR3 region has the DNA TGTGCCAGCTCACCGGCAGTTTCCTACGAGCAGTACTTC. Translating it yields CASSPAVSYEQYF.

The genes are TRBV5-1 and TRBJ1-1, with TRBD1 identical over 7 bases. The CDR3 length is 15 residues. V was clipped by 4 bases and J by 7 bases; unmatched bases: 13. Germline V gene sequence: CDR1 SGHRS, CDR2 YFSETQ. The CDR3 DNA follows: TGCGCCAGCAGCCTAAGGACAGGAGGGGTCCTTGAAGCTTTCTTT. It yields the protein CASSLRTGGVLEAFF.

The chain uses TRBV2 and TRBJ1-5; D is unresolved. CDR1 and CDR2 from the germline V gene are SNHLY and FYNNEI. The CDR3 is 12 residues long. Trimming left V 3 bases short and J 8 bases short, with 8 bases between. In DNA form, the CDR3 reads TGTGCCAGCAGTGACCTCCGGGAGCCCCAGCATTTT. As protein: CASSDLREPQHF. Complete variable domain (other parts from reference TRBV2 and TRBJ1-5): EPEVTQTPSHQVTQMGQEVILRCVPISNHLYFYWYRQILGQKVEFLVSFYNNEISEKSEIFDDQFSVERPDGSNFTLKIRSTKLEDSAMYFCASSDLREPQHFGDGTRLSIL.

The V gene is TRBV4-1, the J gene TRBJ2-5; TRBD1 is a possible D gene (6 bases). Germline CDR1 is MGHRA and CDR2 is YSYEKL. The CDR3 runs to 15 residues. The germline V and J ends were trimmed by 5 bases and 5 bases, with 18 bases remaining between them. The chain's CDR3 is CASSGGTSPSETQYF. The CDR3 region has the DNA TGCGCCAGCAGCGGGGGCACGAGTCCGTCGGAGACCCAGTACTTC.

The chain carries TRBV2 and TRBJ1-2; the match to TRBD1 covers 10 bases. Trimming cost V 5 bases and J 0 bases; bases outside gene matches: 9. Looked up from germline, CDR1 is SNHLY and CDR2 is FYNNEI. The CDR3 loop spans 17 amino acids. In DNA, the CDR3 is TGTGCCAGCAGTTCGCAGGGGACAGGGGACGCTAACTATGGCTACACCTTC. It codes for CASSSQGTGDANYGYTF.